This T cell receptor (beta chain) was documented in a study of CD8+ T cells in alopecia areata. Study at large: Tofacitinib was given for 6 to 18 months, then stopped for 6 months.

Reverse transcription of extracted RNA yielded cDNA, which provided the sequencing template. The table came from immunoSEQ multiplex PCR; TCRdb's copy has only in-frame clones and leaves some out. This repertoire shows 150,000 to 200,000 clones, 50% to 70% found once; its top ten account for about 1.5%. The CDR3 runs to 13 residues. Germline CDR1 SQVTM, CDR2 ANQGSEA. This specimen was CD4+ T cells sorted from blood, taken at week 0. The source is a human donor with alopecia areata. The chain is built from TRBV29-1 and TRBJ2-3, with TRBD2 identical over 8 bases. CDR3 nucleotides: TGCAGTAGCGGGGAATCTAGCACAGATACGCAGTATTTT. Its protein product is CSSGESSTDTQYF.